One and the same sample provided the 13 T cell receptor beta chains below, sequenced in a study of blood T cell repertoires in COVID-19. Some clones are missing from TCRdb's copy, which holds only in-frame ones; the method was immunoSEQ multiplex PCR. Found here are some 88,000 clones, less than 90% of them singletons; the top ten hold about 4%. Source material: peripheral blood. The receptors originated from a man aged 60 to 69 with acute or convalescent COVID-19.

This clone appeared once. This sequence joins TRBV7-2 and TRBJ2-7; D gene ambiguous. CDR1 and CDR2 (germline): SGHTA, FQGNSA. The CDR3 extends over 11 amino acids. Trimming left V 4 bases short and J 4 bases short, with 5 bases between. CDR3 amino acids: CASSYTYEQYF. The CDR3 coding sequence is TGTGCCAGCAGCTACACGTACGAGCAGTACTTC.

The rearrangement links TRBV7-2 to TRBJ2-5; TRBD2 agrees at 8 bases. The CDR3 is made up of 15 amino acids. Unmatched junction bases numbered 12, after V lost 7 bases and J lost 5 bases. CDR1 SGHTA and CDR2 FQGNSA come from the germline V gene. The CDR3 sequence is CASTSAAGVGETQYF. The CDR3 region has the DNA TGTGCCAGCACCTCGGCAGCGGGAGTAGGGGAGACCCAGTACTTC.

The genes are TRBV28 and TRBJ2-7; 7 positions match TRBD1. The CDR3 has 18 residues. CDR1 is MDHEN, CDR2 SYDVKM, per germline. Trimming at V came to 6 bases and at J to 3 bases, leaving 20 bases not matched to a gene. This CDR3 reads CASRLTSTPGQWNYEQYF. The DNA of the CDR3 is TGTGCCAGCAGGCTTACCTCAACCCCGGGACAGTGGAACTACGAGCAGTACTTC.

The chain links TRBV30 to TRBJ1-3; 7 bases map to TRBD1. Germline V gene data show CDR1 as GTSNPN and CDR2 as SVGIG (reference sequence). The CDR3 extends over 14 amino acids. The DNA for the CDR3 is TGTGCAACAGACAGGGCATCCTCTGGAAACACCATATATTTT. The encoded protein is CATDRASSGNTIYF.

This chain links TRBV4-1 with TRBJ2-7; TRBD2 matches at 16 bases. The CDR3 loop spans 16 amino acids. J lost 6 bases, V lost 4 bases, and 6 bases had no gene match. Germline V lookup: CDR1 MGHRA, CDR2 YSYEKL. The CDR3 sequence: CASSLGTSGRAVEQYF. The CDR3 coding sequence is TGCGCCAGCAGCCTTGGGACTAGCGGGAGGGCGGTCGAGCAGTACTTC.

The chain is built from TRBV18 and TRBJ1-6; D is undetermined. V gave up 3 bases and J gave up 7 bases, with 16 bases separating them. The CDR3 runs to 16 residues. The germline gives CDR1 KGHSH, CDR2 LQKENI. CDR3 sequence (DNA): TGTGCCAGCTCACCCTCGGCGGGAGGAGAGAATTCACCCCTCCACTTT. Protein sequence: CASSPSAGGENSPLHF.

The chain carries TRBV6-2 or TRBV6-3 and TRBJ2-3; 7 bases line up with TRBD2. CDR3 length: 16 residues. The germline V gene encodes CDR1 MNHEY and CDR2 SVGEGT. Germline trimming cut 2 bases from V and 0 bases from J; bases unmatched to any gene: 5. The CDR3 region is CASSYGLAGSTDTQYF. In nucleotides, the CDR3 is TGTGCCAGCAGTTACGGGTTAGCGGGCAGCACAGATACGCAGTATTTT.

V gene TRBV7-3 combines with J gene TRBJ2-3, with 9 nucleotides matching TRBD2. The CDR3 is made up of 18 amino acids. After removal of 5 bases from V and 2 bases from J, the junction contained 14 bases not matched to a gene. CDR1 and CDR2 (germline): SGHTA, FQGTGA. In DNA form, the CDR3 reads TGTGCCAGCAGCCCCCAAGGGAGAAGCGGGGGGTCCACAGATACGCAGTATTTT. This gives the protein CASSPQGRSGGSTDTQYF.

The gene calls are TRBV24-1 and TRBJ2-1; D is uncertain. V gave up 5 bases and J gave up 4 bases, with 11 bases separating them. The germline V gene encodes CDR1 KGHDR and CDR2 SFDVKD. The CDR3 covers 14 residues. Here the CDR3 reads CATSGPPAYNEQFF. As DNA, the CDR3 is TGTGCCACCAGTGGACCCCCAGCGTACAATGAGCAGTTCTTC.

This clone was counted once. This sequence joins TRBV5-1 and TRBJ1-2; 11 nucleotides match TRBD1. The CDR3 is 16 amino acids. Germline loops: CDR1 SGHRS, CDR2 YFSETQ. V lost 0 bases and J lost 2; bases outside the gene matches: 3. DNA of the CDR3: TGCGCCAGCAGCTTGGCAGGGACAGGGGGGAACTATGGCTACACCTTC. Protein product: CASSLAGTGGNYGYTF.

The V and J genes are TRBV27 and TRBJ2-1, with a possible D match to TRBD1 (7 bases). Germline CDR1 reads MNHEY; CDR2 reads SMNVEV (reference sequence). V shed 2 bases and J shed 2 bases, with 16 bases lying between them. The CDR3 totals 17 residues. The CDR3: CASSLRGTARTYNEQFF. The CDR3 bases are TGTGCCAGCAGTTTACGGGGGACAGCGAGAACCTACAATGAGCAGTTCTTC.

This clone was observed a single time. CDR3 residues: CASSLDRVNTEAFF. In DNA form, the CDR3 reads TGTGCCAGCAGCTTAGACAGGGTGAACACTGAAGCTTTCTTT. The V gene is TRBV7-3, the J gene TRBJ1-1; 7 nucleotides agree with TRBD1. Germline CDR1 and CDR2: SGHTA and FQGTGA. The junction had 0 bases not matched to a gene; V was cut back by 2 bases and J by 0 bases. The length of the CDR3 is 14 residues.

This chain links TRBV7-7 with TRBJ2-2, with D hard to call. This CDR3 contains 15 residues. CDR1 is SSHAT, CDR2 FNYEAQ, per germline (reference sequence). V dropped 5 bases and J dropped 3 bases, with 13 bases sitting between them. CDR3 DNA sequence: TGTGCCAGCAGCCCTAACCCAACCGACACCGGGGAGCTGTTTTTT. Protein sequence: CASSPNPTDTGELFF.